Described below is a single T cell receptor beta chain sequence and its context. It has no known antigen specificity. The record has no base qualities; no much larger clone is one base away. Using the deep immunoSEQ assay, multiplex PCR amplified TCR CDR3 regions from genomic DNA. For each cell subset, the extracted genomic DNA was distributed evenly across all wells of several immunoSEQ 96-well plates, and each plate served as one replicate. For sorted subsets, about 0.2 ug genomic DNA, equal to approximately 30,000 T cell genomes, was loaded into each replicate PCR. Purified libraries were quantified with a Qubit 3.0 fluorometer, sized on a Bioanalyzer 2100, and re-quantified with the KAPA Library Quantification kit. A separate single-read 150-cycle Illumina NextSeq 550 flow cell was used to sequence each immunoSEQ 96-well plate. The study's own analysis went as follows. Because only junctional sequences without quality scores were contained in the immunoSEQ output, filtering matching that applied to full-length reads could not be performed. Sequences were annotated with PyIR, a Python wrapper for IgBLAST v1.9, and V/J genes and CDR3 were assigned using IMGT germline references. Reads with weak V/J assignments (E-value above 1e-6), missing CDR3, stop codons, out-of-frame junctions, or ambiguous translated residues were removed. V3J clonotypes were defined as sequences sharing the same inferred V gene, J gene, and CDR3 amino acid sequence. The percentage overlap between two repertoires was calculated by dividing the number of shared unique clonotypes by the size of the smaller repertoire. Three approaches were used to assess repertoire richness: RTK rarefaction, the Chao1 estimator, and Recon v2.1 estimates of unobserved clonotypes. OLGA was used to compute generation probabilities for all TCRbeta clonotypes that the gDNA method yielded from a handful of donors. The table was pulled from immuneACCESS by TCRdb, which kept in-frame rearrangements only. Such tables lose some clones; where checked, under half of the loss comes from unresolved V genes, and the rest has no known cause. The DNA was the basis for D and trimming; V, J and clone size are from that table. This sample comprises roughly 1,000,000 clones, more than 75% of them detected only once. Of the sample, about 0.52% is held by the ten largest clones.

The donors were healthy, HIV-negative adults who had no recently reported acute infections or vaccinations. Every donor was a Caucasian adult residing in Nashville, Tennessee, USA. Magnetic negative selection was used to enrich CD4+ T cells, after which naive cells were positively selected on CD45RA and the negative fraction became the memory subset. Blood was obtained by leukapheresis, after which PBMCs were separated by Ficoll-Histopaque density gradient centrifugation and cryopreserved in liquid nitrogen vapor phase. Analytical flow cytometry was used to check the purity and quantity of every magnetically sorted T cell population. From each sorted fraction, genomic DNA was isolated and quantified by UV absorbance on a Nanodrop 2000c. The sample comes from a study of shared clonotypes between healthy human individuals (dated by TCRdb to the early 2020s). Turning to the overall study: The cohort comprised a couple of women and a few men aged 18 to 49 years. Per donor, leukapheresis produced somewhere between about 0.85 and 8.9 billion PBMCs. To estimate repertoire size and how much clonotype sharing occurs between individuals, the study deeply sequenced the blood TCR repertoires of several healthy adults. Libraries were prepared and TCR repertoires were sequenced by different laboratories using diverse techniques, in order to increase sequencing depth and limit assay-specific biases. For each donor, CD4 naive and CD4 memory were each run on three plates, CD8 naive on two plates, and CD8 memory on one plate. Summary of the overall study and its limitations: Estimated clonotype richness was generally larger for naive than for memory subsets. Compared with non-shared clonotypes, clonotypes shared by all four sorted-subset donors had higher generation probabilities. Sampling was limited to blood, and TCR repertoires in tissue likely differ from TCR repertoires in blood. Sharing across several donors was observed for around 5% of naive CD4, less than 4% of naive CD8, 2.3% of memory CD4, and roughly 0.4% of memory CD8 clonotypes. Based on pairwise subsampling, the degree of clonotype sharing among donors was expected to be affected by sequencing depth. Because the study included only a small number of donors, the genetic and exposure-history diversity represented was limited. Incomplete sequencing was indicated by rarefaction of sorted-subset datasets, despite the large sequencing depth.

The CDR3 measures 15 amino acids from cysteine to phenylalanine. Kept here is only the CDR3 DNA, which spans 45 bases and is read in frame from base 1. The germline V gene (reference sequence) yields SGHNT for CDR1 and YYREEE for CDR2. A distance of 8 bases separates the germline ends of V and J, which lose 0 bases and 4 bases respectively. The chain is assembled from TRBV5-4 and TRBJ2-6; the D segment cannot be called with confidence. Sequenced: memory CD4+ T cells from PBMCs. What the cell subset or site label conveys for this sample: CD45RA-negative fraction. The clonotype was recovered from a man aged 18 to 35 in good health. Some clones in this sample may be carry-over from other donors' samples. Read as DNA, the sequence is TGTGCCAGCAGCTTGGTGGCGGCGGGGGCCAACGTCCTGACTTTC. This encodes CASSLVAAGANVLTF.